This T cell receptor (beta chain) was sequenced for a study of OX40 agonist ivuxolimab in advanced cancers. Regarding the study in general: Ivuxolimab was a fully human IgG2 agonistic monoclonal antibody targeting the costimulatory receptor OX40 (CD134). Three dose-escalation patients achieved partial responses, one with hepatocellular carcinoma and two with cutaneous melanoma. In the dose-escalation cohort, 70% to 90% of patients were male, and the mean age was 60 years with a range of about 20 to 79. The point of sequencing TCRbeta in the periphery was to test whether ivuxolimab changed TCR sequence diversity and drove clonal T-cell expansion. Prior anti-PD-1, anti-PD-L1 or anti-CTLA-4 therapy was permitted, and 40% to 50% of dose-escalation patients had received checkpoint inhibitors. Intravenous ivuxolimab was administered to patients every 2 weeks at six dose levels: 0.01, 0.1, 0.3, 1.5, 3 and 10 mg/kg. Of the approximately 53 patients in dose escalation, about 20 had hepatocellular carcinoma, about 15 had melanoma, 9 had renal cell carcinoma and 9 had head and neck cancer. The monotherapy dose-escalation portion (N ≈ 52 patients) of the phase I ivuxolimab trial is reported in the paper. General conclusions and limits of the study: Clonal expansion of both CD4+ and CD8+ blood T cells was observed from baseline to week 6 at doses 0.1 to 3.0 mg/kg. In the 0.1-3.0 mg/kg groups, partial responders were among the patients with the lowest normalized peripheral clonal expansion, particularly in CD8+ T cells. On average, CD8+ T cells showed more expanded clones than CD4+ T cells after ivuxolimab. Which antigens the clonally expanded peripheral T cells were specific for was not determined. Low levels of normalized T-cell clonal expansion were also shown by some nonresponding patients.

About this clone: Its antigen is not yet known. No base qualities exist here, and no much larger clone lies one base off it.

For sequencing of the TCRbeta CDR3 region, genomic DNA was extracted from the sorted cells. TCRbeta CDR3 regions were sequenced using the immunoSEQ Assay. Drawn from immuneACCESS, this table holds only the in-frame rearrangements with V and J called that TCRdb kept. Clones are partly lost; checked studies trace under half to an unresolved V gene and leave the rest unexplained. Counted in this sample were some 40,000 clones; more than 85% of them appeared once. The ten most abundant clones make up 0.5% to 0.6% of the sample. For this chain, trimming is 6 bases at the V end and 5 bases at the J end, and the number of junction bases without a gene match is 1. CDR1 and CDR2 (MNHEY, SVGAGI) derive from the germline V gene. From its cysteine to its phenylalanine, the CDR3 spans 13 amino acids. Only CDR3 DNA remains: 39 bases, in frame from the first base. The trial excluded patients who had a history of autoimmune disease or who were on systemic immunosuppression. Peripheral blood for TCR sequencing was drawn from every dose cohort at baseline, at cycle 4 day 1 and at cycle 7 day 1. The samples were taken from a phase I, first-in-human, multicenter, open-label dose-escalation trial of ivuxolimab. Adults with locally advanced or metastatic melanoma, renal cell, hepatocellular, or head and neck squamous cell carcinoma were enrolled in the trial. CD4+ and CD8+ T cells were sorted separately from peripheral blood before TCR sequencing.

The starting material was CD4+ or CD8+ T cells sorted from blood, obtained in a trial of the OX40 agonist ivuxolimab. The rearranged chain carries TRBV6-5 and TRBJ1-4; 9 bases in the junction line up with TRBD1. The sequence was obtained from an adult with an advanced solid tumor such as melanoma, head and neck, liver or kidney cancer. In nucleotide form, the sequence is TGTGCCAGCAGGGGACAGGGCAATGAAAAACTGTTTTTT. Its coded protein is CASRGQGNEKLFF.